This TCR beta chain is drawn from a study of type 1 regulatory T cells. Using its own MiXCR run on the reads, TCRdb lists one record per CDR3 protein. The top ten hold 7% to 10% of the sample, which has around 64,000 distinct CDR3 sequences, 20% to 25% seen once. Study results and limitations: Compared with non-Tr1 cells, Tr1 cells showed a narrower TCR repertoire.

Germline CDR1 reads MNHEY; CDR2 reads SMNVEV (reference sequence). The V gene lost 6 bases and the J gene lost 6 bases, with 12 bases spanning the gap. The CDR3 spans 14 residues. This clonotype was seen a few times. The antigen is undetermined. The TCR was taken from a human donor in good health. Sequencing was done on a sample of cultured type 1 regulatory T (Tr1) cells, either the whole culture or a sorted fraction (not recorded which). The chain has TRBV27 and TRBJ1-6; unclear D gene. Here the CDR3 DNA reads TGTGCCAGCAGCCAGACGGAGATTAATTCACCCCTCCACTTT. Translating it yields CASSQTEINSPLHF.